The clone carrying this T cell receptor (beta chain) was seen only a few times. Its antigen remains unknown. This specimen belongs to a study of T cell repertoires in cytomegalovirus infection. Study-wide findings and caveats: The ex vivo response was dominated by HLA-C-restricted CMV-specific TCR beta clonotypes.

TCRdb re-analysed the reads in MiXCR, keeping a single row per CDR3 protein. The sample has approximately 170,000 distinct CDR3 sequences; 17% are singletons. CDR1 and CDR2 from the germline V gene are MGHRA and YSYEKL. V was cut by 1 base and J by 4 bases, with 19 bases left in between. This CDR3 has 17 residues. This sequence originates from a human donor in good health (CMV status not recorded). Some clones in this sample may be carry-over from other donors' samples. Sample: CD8+ T cells from PBMCs. The chain couples TRBV4-1 to TRBJ1-1, with D possibly matching TRBD1 (6 bases). CDR3 sequence: CASSQGRGLDTITEAFF. CDR3 DNA sequence: TGCGCCAGCAGCCAAGGGAGGGGGTTGGACACTATCACTGAAGCTTTCTTT.